This T cell receptor (beta chain) was documented in a study of cytomegalovirus exposure and HLA in healthy donors. Study-level points and caveats: Overall, under 200 TCR beta chains were annotated as cytomegalovirus-associated. A cluster of highly shared sequence variants was likely a sequencing artifact. In an earlier analysis, in some 540 donors, most V segments appeared productive either ~90% or ~30% of the time.

PCR employed 60 Vbeta and 13 Jbeta primers. Sequenced by immunoSEQ multiplex PCR; TCRdb stores in-frame clones only, minus some. The sample contains some 110,000 clones, approximately 76% of which appear only once. V was pared by 5 bases and J by 5 bases, with 11 bases between. The CDR3 sequence is 13 residues long. Germline V CDR1 and CDR2: MGHRA, YSYEKL. This clone came up a few times. Its antigen is unidentified. Donors counted as nominally healthy when sampled, yet unrecorded immune exposures were likely. The chain couples TRBV4-1 to TRBJ2-3, with D possibly TRBD2 on 6 matching bases. The source of this sequence is a man aged 50 or older in good health and CMV-seropositive. Input material: PBMCs. The CDR3 DNA is TGCGCCAGCAGCACGAGACTAGGAGATACGCAGTATTTT. Translated, it gives CASSTRLGDTQYF.